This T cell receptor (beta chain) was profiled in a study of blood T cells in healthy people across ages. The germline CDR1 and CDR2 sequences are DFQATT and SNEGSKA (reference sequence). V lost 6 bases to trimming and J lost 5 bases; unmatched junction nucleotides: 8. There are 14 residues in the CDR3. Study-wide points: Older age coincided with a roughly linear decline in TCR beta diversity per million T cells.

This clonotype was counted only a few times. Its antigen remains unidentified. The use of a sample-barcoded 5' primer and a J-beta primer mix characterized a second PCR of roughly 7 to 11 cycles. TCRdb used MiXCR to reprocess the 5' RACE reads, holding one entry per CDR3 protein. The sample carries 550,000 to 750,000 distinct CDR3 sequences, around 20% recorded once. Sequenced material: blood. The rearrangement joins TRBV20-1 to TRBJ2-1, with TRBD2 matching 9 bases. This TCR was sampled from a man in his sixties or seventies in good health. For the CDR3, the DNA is TGCAGTGCGGCAAGCGGGAGGCGCGACAATGAGCAGTTCTTC. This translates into CSAASGRRDNEQFF.